This T cell receptor (beta chain) was profiled in a study of blood T cells in healthy people across ages. The second PCR ran roughly 6 to 12 cycles with a sample-barcoded 5' primer and J-beta primers. TCRdb ran MiXCR on the 5' RACE reads and lists one entry per CDR3 protein. Altogether some 1.4 million distinct CDR3 sequences are present, around 42% being singletons, with the ten largest covering around 8%. Study-wide results and limits: Investigators viewed diversity estimates from one million T cells as underestimates, the study reported.

Details on this clonotype: Its antigen is not identified.

The specimen was blood. This TCR derives from a woman in her late teens or twenties in good health.

CDR3 sequence: CSVEDPLDGLEETQYF. The CDR3 DNA reads as TGCAGCGTTGAAGATCCTCTAGATGGACTGGAGGAGACCCAGTACTTC. The chain joins TRBV29-1 to TRBJ2-5; D might be TRBD2 (5 bases). The length of the CDR3 is 16 residues. Germline V CDR1 and CDR2: SQVTM, ANQGSEA. Trimming left V 0 bases short and J 5 bases short, with 19 bases between.